A single sample is the source of the 13 T cell receptor beta chains below, sequenced in a study of cytomegalovirus exposure and HLA in healthy donors. Primers: 60 Vbeta forward and 13 Jbeta reverse. Method: immunoSEQ multiplex PCR; TCRdb's copy keeps in-frame clones and lacks some. There are around 63,000 clones in the sample; more than 60% occur only once, and roughly 3% lies in the top ten. Specimen: PBMCs. The receptors derive from a woman aged 25 to 45 in good health and CMV-seronegative.

Points on this clone: The sample has other DNA sequences that encode this CDR3 too. The rearrangement links TRBV19 to TRBJ2-3; tentative D call: TRBD2 (5 bases). The ends were cut back, 4 bases at V and 4 bases at J, with 9 bases in the middle. The CDR3 runs to 13 residues. Per the germline V gene, CDR1 is LNHDA and CDR2 is SQIVND (reference sequence). CDR3 in amino acids: CASSRGLADTQYF. As DNA, the CDR3 is TGTGCCAGTAGTAGAGGGTTGGCAGATACGCAGTATTTT.

V usage is TRBV27 and J usage is TRBJ1-5; unclear D gene. Germline V lookup: CDR1 MNHEY, CDR2 SMNVEV (reference sequence). There are 13 residues in the CDR3. The V and J ends lost 2 bases and 1 base respectively, with 3 bases between them. The CDR3 sequence: CASSLESNQPQHF. CDR3 DNA sequence: TGTGCCAGCAGTTTAGAGAGCAATCAGCCCCAGCATTTT.

This rearrangement joins TRBV7-9 to TRBJ1-1; D is uncertain. This CDR3 comprises 12 residues. Trimming cost V 5 bases and J 1 base, with 5 bases left between them. Germline CDR1 and CDR2: SEHNR and FQNEAQ (reference sequence). As DNA, the CDR3 is TGTGCCAGCAGCCCGTCGAACACTGAAGCTTTCTTT. Its protein product is CASSPSNTEAFF. Full variable domain (missing parts from reference TRBV7-9 and TRBJ1-1): DTGVSQNPRHKITKRGQNVTFRCDPISEHNRLYWYRQTLGQGPEFLTYFQNEAQLEKSRLLSDRFSAERPKGSFSTLEIQRTEQGDSAMYLCASSPSNTEAFFGQGTRLTVV.

This chain links TRBV5-1 with TRBJ2-1; TRBD2 agrees at 8 bases. CDR3 length: 15 amino acids. CDR1 and CDR2 from the germline V gene are SGHRS and YFSETQ. V shed 2 bases, J shed 8 bases, and the junction held 9 bases outside the gene matches. CDR3 in amino acids: CASSLGTRRVDEQFF. CDR3 coding DNA: TGCGCCAGCAGCTTAGGGACTAGGAGGGTCGATGAGCAGTTCTTC.

This clone was counted once. V usage is TRBV29-1 and J usage is TRBJ1-6, with D perhaps matching TRBD1 (5 bases). There are 13 residues in the CDR3. Trimming left V 5 bases short and J 8 bases short, with 13 bases between. Germline V gene lookup returns CDR1 SQVTM and CDR2 ANQGSEA. This CDR3 reads CSVRKGPDSPLHF. CDR3 nucleotides: TGCAGCGTTCGAAAGGGGCCAGATTCACCCCTCCACTTT. Together with reference TRBV29-1 and TRBJ1-6, the CDR3 gives the full variable domain: SAVISQKPSRDICQRGTSLTIQCQVDSQVTMMFWYRQQPGQSLTLIATANQGSEATYESGFVIDKFPISRPNLTFSTLTVSNMSPEDSSIYLCSVRKGPDSPLHFGNGTRLTVT.

The chain joins TRBV6-5 to TRBJ1-4, with D perhaps matching TRBD1 (5 bases). The CDR3 is made up of 15 amino acids. Germline CDR1 is MNHEY and CDR2 is SVGAGI. V was shortened by 7 bases and J by 0 bases, with 12 bases between the two germline ends. DNA of the CDR3: TGTGCCAGCAATCCTACAGGTCCAACTAATGAAAAACTGTTTTTT. It specifies CASNPTGPTNEKLFF.

The chain joins TRBV10-2 to TRBJ1-6; no reliable D call. V was trimmed by 2 bases and J by 0 bases, leaving 23 bases between them. Per germline, CDR1 WSHSY and CDR2 SAAADI. This CDR3 has 21 residues. This chain's CDR3 is CASSETRRGGGKSSYNSPLHF. The CDR3 DNA reads TGCGCCAGCAGTGAGACCAGACGAGGTGGCGGAAAGAGCTCCTATAATTCACCCCTCCACTTT.

V and J are TRBV19 and TRBJ1-1; unclear D gene. Per germline, CDR1 LNHDA and CDR2 SQIVND (reference sequence). The CDR3 spans 14 residues. Trimming took 5 bases from V and 8 from J, leaving 18 bases between them. The CDR3, as DNA: TGTGCCAGTAGTGTGACCGCGGAAGAGCCGGAAGCTTTCTTT. Its translation is CASSVTAEEPEAFF.

This rearrangement joins TRBV11-2 to TRBJ2-4; D call uncertain. V was pared by 3 bases and J by 0 bases, with 6 bases between. In germline, CDR1 is SGHAT, CDR2 FQNNGV. CDR3 length equals 14 residues. The CDR3 DNA reads TGTGCCAGCAGCTTCGGTAAAGCCAAAAACATTCAGTACTTC. Translation gives CASSFGKAKNIQYF.

This rearrangement joins TRBV6-1 to TRBJ1-5, with 7 nucleotides matching TRBD1. Germline values: CDR1 MNHNS, CDR2 SASEGT. The CDR3 consists of 15 residues. V dropped 5 bases and J dropped 7; count of bases not matched to a gene: 11. The CDR3 here is CASSISDRVDQPQHF. The CDR3 DNA sequence: TGTGCCAGCAGTATCTCTGACAGGGTGGACCAGCCCCAGCATTTT.

The chain recombines TRBV19 with TRBJ1-2; 7 bases are shared with TRBD1. The CDR3 runs to 15 residues. The V segment lost 5 bases and the J segment 8 bases; nucleotides outside the gene matches: 14. The germline gives CDR1 LNHDA, CDR2 SQIVND (reference sequence). CDR3 sequence reads: CASSPQWAGGEGYTF. The CDR3 nucleotides read TGTGCCAGTAGTCCCCAATGGGCAGGGGGAGAGGGCTACACCTTC.

This chain links TRBV2 with TRBJ2-3; TRBD2 is a possible D gene (5 bases). This CDR3 is 15 amino acids long. Germline values: CDR1 SNHLY, CDR2 FYNNEI. The V gene lost 6 bases and the J gene lost 0 bases, with 13 bases spanning the gap. For the CDR3, the DNA is TGTGCCAGCAGGAGGGAGTATGGGAGCACAGATACGCAGTATTTT. It specifies CASRREYGSTDTQYF. Together with reference TRBV2 and TRBJ2-3, the CDR3 gives the full variable domain: EPEVTQTPSHQVTQMGQEVILRCVPISNHLYFYWYRQILGQKVEFLVSFYNNEISEKSEIFDDQFSVERPDGSNFTLKIRSTKLEDSAMYFCASRREYGSTDTQYFGPGTRLTVL.

A single count supports this clone. This chain joins TRBV5-1 and TRBJ2-1; 10 bases fit TRBD1. Germline CDR1 is SGHRS and CDR2 is YFSETQ. This CDR3 comprises 14 residues. The V and J ends lost 3 bases and 9 bases, in that order; junction bases with no gene match: 6. This CDR3 is CASSSGQGVGEQFF. CDR3 DNA: TGCGCCAGCAGCTCCGGACAGGGGGTAGGTGAGCAGTTCTTC.